This T cell receptor beta chain was observed in a study of beta chain features in type 1 diabetes. Comment on this clone: The antigen remains unidentified.

From germline, CDR1 is KGHSH and CDR2 LQKENI. The CDR3 consists of 15 residues. V was pared by 4 bases and J by 1 base, with 13 bases between. Expressed TCRB transcripts got sequenced, as all isolated RNA was reverse transcribed. TCRdb's copy holds only in-frame clones and misses some; the assay was immunoSEQ multiplex PCR. The sample contains about 26,000 clones, about 45% of which appear only once. Study-wide results and limits: Type 1 diabetes patients showed a moderate but significant shortening of TCRB CDR3s in all four CD4+ subsets.

This sequence originates from a man under 40 with type 1 diabetes. The chain joins TRBV18 to TRBJ1-1; no clear D. Sequencing was carried out using stem cell memory CD4+ T cells from blood. As DNA, the CDR3 is TGTGCCAGCTCACTTGGAGATCCCCAGAACACTGAAGCTTTCTTT. It is translated as CASSLGDPQNTEAFF.